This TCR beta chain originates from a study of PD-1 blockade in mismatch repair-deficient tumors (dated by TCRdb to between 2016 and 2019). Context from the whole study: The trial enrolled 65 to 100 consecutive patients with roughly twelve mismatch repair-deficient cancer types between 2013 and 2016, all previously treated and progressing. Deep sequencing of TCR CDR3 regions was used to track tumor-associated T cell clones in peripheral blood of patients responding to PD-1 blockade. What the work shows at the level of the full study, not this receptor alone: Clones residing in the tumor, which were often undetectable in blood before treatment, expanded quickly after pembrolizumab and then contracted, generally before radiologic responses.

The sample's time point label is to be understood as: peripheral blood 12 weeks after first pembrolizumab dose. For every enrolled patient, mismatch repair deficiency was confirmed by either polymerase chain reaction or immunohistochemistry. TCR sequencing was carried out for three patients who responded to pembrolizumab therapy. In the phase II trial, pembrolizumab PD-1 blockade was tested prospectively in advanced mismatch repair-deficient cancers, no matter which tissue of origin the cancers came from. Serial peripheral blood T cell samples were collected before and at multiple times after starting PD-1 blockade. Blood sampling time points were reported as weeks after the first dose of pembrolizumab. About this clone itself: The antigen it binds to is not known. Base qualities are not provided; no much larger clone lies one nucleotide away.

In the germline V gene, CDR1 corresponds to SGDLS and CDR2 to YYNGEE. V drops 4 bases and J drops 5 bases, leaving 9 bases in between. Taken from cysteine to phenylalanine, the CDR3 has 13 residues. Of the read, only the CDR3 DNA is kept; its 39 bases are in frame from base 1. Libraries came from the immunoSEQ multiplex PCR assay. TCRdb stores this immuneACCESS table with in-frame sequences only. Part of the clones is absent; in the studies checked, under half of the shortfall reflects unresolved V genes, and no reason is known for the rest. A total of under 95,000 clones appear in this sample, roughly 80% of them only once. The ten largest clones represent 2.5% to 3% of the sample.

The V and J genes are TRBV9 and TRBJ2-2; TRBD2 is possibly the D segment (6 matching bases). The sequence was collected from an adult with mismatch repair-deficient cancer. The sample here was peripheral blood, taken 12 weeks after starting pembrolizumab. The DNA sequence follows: TGTGCCAGCAGCTTACGGGAGACCGGGGAGCTGTTTTTT. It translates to CASSLRETGELFF.